The 27 T cell receptor beta chains given below trace back to one sample, sequenced in a study of circulating and synovial CD4+ cells in juvenile arthritis. Sequencing was performed with immunoSEQ multiplex PCR; in TCRdb, only in-frame clones are kept and a portion is missing. Among fewer than 40,000 clones, approximately 92% were seen once, and the ten largest hold approximately 2.9%. Material for sequencing was CD4+ T cells from blood. The receptors derive from a human donor with juvenile idiopathic arthritis.

This chain joins TRBV7-9 and TRBJ1-1; D unclear. Germline V lookup: CDR1 SEHNR, CDR2 FQNEAQ (reference sequence). CDR3 size: 14 residues. V gave up 2 bases and J gave up 7 bases, with 14 bases separating them. The CDR3 DNA sequence: TGTGCCAGCAGCTTATCGGCGGGAGCCCGTGAAGCTTTCTTT. It translates to CASSLSAGAREAFF.

This chain connects TRBV11-3 to TRBJ2-2, with a possible D match to TRBD2 (6 bases). CDR1 SGHNT and CDR2 YENEEA come from the germline V gene. The length of the CDR3 is 16 residues. The V end lost 1 base, the J end lost 5 bases, and 14 bases lay between the germline ends. This CDR3 is CASSLGAGRLTGELFF. CDR3 sequence (DNA): TGTGCCAGCAGCTTAGGAGCAGGGAGGCTGACCGGGGAGCTGTTTTTT.

This rearrangement joins TRBV28 to TRBJ2-5; TRBD1 agrees at 8 bases. The tail of the sequence fits TRBJ2-7 better, so the J call may be wrong. From germline, CDR1 is MDHEN and CDR2 SYDVKM. The CDR3 runs to 14 residues. CDR3 coding DNA: TGTGCCAGCAGTTCGGGACAGGATTACTACGAGCAGTACTTC. It is translated as CASSSGQDYYEQYF.

The CDR3 nucleotides are TGTGCCAGTAGTATAGGGGGCGGGAGATCGGACGAGCAGTACTTC. It translates to CASSIGGGRSDEQYF. The chain has TRBV19 and TRBJ2-7; TRBD2 agrees at 7 bases. CDR3 length equals 15 residues. Trimming cost V 1 base and J 5 bases; bases outside gene matches: 8. Looked up from germline, CDR1 is LNHDA and CDR2 is SQIVND (reference sequence).

The chain uses TRBV9 and TRBJ2-2, with a weak D call TRBD2 (6 bases). The length of the CDR3 is 15 residues. In germline, CDR1 is SGDLS, CDR2 YYNGEE. V lost 0 bases and J lost 4, with 10 bases in between. The CDR3 region has the DNA TGTGCCAGCAGCGTAGGGACGGGGGTCACCGGGGAGCTGTTTTTT. Encoded protein: CASSVGTGVTGELFF.

V is TRBV28 and J is TRBJ2-7; no reliable D call. The CDR3 is 14 amino acids. V lost 7 bases and J 0 bases, leaving 13 bases between the germline ends. Germline values: CDR1 MDHEN, CDR2 SYDVKM. The CDR3, as DNA: TGTGCCAGCACGGCTCGCAGGCCCTCCTACGAGCAGTACTTC. Translated, it gives CASTARRPSYEQYF.

The V and J genes are TRBV11-2 and TRBJ2-5, with TRBD2 as a possible D gene (5 bases). V gave up 6 bases and J gave up 4 bases, with 15 bases separating them. Per germline, CDR1 SGHAT and CDR2 FQNNGV. CDR3 length: 14 amino acids. The DNA of the CDR3 is TGTGCCAGCAGGCTTGTTTCGAGCGGAGAGACCCAGTACTTC. Encoded protein: CASRLVSSGETQYF.

The table lists this clone with a count of one. The chain couples TRBV6-1 to TRBJ2-4, with D possibly matching TRBD1 (5 bases). Deletions cut 3 bases from V and 0 bases from J, with 12 bases between. This CDR3 is 16 amino acids long. Germline V gene data show CDR1 as MNHNS and CDR2 as SASEGT. The CDR3 nucleotides are TGTGCCAGCAGTGACCCAGGGATATTAGCCAAAAACATTCAGTACTTC. It encodes CASSDPGILAKNIQYF.

This clone is a singleton in its sample. The chain has TRBV28 and TRBJ1-2; 10 nucleotides match TRBD1. The CDR3 runs 16 residues. Germline V gives CDR1 MDHEN, CDR2 SYDVKM. V shed 6 bases, J shed 4 bases, and the junction held 11 bases outside the gene matches. CDR3 coding DNA: TGTGCCAGCAGCTTAGGTGGACAGGGGGTCGCCTATGGCTACACCTTC. Translating gives CASSLGGQGVAYGYTF.

This rearrangement joins TRBV6-6 to TRBJ1-2, with D possibly TRBD1 on 6 matching bases. V was cut by 2 bases and J by 8 bases, with 18 bases left in between. This CDR3 spans 15 amino acids. Looked up from germline, CDR1 is MNHNY and CDR2 is SVGAGI (reference sequence). The CDR3: CASSYSGDKWLGYTF. CDR3 sequence (DNA): TGTGCCAGCAGTTACAGTGGGGACAAGTGGCTGGGCTACACCTTC.

This rearrangement joins TRBV18 to TRBJ1-1; tentatively, D is TRBD1 (5 bases). The CDR3 length is 16 residues. Between the trimmed V and J ends, which lost 1 base and 3 bases, there was a span of 15 bases. Germline CDR1 KGHSH, CDR2 LQKENI. The CDR3 spells CASSPQQGPPDTEAFF. CDR3 sequence (DNA): TGTGCCAGCTCACCACAGCAGGGTCCTCCCGACACTGAAGCTTTCTTT.

The chain uses TRBV7-9 and TRBJ1-5; D not resolved. CDR1 is SEHNR and CDR2 is FQNEAQ in the germline V gene (reference sequence). This CDR3 spans 12 amino acids. Trimming pared 2 bases from V and 4 bases from J, leaving 3 bases between. The CDR3 loop reads CASSLSNQPQHF. The CDR3 coding sequence is TGTGCCAGCAGCTTATCTAATCAGCCCCAGCATTTT.

As DNA, the CDR3 is TGTGCCAGCAGCTTAGAACCCAGGACTGAAGCTTTCTTT. It specifies CASSLEPRTEAFF. The chain links TRBV11-1 to TRBJ1-1; the D is unclear. V lost 1 base and J 5 bases, leaving 8 bases between the germline ends. This CDR3 region has 13 residues. Germline V lookup: CDR1 SGHAT, CDR2 FQDESV (reference sequence).

This chain uses TRBV4-1 with TRBJ1-1; TRBD1 matches 8 bases. Germline V gene sequence: CDR1 MGHRA, CDR2 YSYEKL. The CDR3 has 15 amino acids. V shed 3 bases, J shed 11 bases, and the junction held 14 bases outside the gene matches. CDR3 residues: CASSHGQGGLRQAFF. CDR3 sequence (DNA): TGCGCCAGCAGCCACGGACAGGGTGGGCTTAGGCAGGCTTTCTTT.

This chain joins TRBV5-1 and TRBJ2-5, with a tentative D call TRBD2 (5 bases). CDR3 length equals 15 residues. Germline-derived CDR1 and CDR2 are SGHRS and YFSETQ. V lost 2 bases and J 3 bases, leaving 14 bases between the germline ends. The CDR3 sequence: CASSFRGTTEETQYF. As DNA, the CDR3 is TGCGCCAGCAGCTTTCGGGGTACGACGGAAGAGACCCAGTACTTC.

The J gene is TRBJ2-1, the V gene TRBV9, with TRBD1 as a possible D gene (5 bases). Trimming pared 0 bases from V and 5 bases from J, leaving 21 bases between. The CDR3 totals 18 residues. From germline, CDR1 is SGDLS and CDR2 YYNGEE. The CDR3 sequence is CASSVGSGPSIKNNEQFF. The CDR3 coding sequence is TGTGCCAGCAGCGTAGGATCAGGGCCGTCAATTAAGAACAATGAGCAGTTCTTC.

The rearrangement joins TRBV5-1 to TRBJ2-1, with TRBD2 matching over 13 bases. Per the germline V gene, CDR1 is SGHRS and CDR2 is YFSETQ. The junction had 4 bases not matched to a gene; V was cut back by 1 base and J by 9 bases. The CDR3 covers 15 residues. CDR3: CASSLLGLAGVEQFF. Written as DNA, the CDR3 is TGCGCCAGCAGCTTGTTAGGACTAGCGGGAGTTGAGCAGTTCTTC. The full variable domain, with the rest looked up from reference TRBV5-1 and TRBJ2-1, is KAGVTQTPRYLIKTRGQQVTLSCSPISGHRSVSWYQQTPGQGLQFLFEYFSETQRNKGNFPGRFSGRQFSNSRSEMNVSTLELGDSALYLCASSLLGLAGVEQFFGPGTRLTVL.

This clone appeared a single time. The rearrangement uses TRBV28 and TRBJ2-5; TRBD1 aligns across 7 bases. Germline values: CDR1 MDHEN, CDR2 SYDVKM. The V and J ends lost 8 bases and 5 bases, in that order; junction bases with no gene match: 8. The CDR3 has 13 amino acids. The CDR3 DNA follows: TGTGCCAGCGAGAAACAGGGGTGGGAGACCCAGTACTTC. This sequence encodes CASEKQGWETQYF.

The rearrangement joins TRBV5-5 to TRBJ2-1; 11 nucleotides align to TRBD2. Germline V gene sequence: CDR1 SGHKS, CDR2 YYEKEE (reference sequence). J lost 4 bases, V lost 4 bases, and 7 bases had no gene match. The CDR3 totals 16 residues. The chain's CDR3 is CASSTSGTSGYNEQFF. CDR3 coding DNA: TGTGCCAGCAGCACCTCCGGGACTAGCGGATACAATGAGCAGTTCTTC.

This clone has only one observation. The chain combines TRBV28 with TRBJ2-7; tentatively, D is TRBD1 (6 bases). The CDR3 loop spans 15 amino acids. Germline V gene data show CDR1 as MDHEN and CDR2 as SYDVKM. V dropped 8 bases and J dropped 0 bases, with 17 bases sitting between them. The CDR3 protein is CASRSGAATSYEQYF. The DNA of the CDR3 is TGTGCCAGCCGTTCAGGGGCCGCTACCTCCTACGAGCAGTACTTC. Using reference TRBV28 and TRBJ2-7 for the parts outside the CDR3, the full variable domain is DVKVTQSSRYLVKRTGEKVFLECVQDMDHENMFWYRQDPGLGLRLIYFSYDVKMKEKGDIPEGYSVSREKKERFSLILESASTNQTSMYLCASRSGAATSYEQYFGPGTRLTVT.

This clone was seen just once. This chain links TRBV25-1 with TRBJ1-2; tentatively, D is TRBD1 (5 bases). This CDR3 region has 14 residues. The V gene's germline CDR1 is MGHDK and CDR2 SYGVNS. V was trimmed by 3 bases and J by 7 bases, leaving 15 bases between them. The CDR3 coding sequence is TGTGCCAGCAGTGAGCCAGGGAAGGATAGTGGCTACACCTTC. It encodes CASSEPGKDSGYTF.

The chain joins TRBV19 to TRBJ2-7; the D gene is possibly TRBD2 (5 bases). The CDR3 loop spans 15 amino acids. Trimming removed 5 bases from V and 2 bases from J, with 16 bases in between. The germline V gene has CDR1 LNHDA and CDR2 SQIVND (reference sequence). The DNA for the CDR3 is TGTGCCAGTAGTCCCAGAGGGCGAGGGACCTACGAGCAGTACTTC. Protein: CASSPRGRGTYEQYF.

V and J are TRBV2 and TRBJ1-1; no reliable D call. This CDR3 has 18 amino acids. Per the germline V gene, CDR1 is SNHLY and CDR2 is FYNNEI. V was shortened by 0 bases and J by 1 base, with 18 bases between the two germline ends. CDR3 bases: TGTGCCAGCAGTGAAGCGCTTGCGTGGGCAGCCTCGAACACTGAAGCTTTCTTT. This translates into CASSEALAWAASNTEAFF.

CDR3 bases: TGTGCCAGCTCACGTGGACAGAATGAAAAACTGTTTTTT. Translating it yields CASSRGQNEKLFF. The chain combines TRBV18 with TRBJ1-4; possible D gene TRBD1, 6 bases. The CDR3 loop spans 13 amino acids. The germline CDR1 and CDR2 sequences are KGHSH and LQKENI. Deletions cut 4 bases from V and 5 bases from J, with 8 bases between. The whole variable domain, filled in from reference TRBV18 and TRBJ1-4, reads NAGVMQNPRHLVRRRGQEARLRCSPMKGHSHVYWYRQLPEEGLKFMVYLQKENIIDESGMPKERFSAEFPKEGPSILRIQQVVRGDSAAYFCASSRGQNEKLFFGSGTQLSVL.

CDR3 sequence reads: CASSPPGQGHNQPQHF. The DNA for the CDR3 is TGTGCCAGCAGTCCACCGGGACAGGGCCACAATCAGCCCCAGCATTTT. This chain links TRBV28 with TRBJ1-5, with 9 bases fitting TRBD1. Per the germline V gene, CDR1 is MDHEN and CDR2 is SYDVKM. This CDR3 has 16 amino acids. The ends lost 5 bases at V and 3 bases at J; junction bases unmatched: 8.

The chain carries TRBV2 and TRBJ2-5; D is possibly TRBD2 (6 bases). Deletions cut 7 bases from V and 1 base from J, with 16 bases between. The CDR3 is made up of 15 amino acids. Germline V gene data show CDR1 as SNHLY and CDR2 as FYNNEI. CDR3 region: CASTKEGGFQETQYF. The DNA of the CDR3 is TGTGCCAGCACTAAGGAGGGCGGCTTCCAAGAGACCCAGTACTTC.

This clone was detected only once. V gene TRBV5-6 combines with J gene TRBJ2-1; 11 nucleotides line up with TRBD2. This CDR3 contains 18 residues. CDR1 SGHDT and CDR2 YYEEEE come from the germline V gene. The V and J ends lost 5 bases and 0 bases, in that order; junction bases with no gene match: 10. The DNA of the CDR3 is TGTGCCAGCAGTCCACTAGCGGGAGTCTTTGGCTCCTACAATGAGCAGTTCTTC. This gives the protein CASSPLAGVFGSYNEQFF. Looking up the rest from reference TRBV5-6 and TRBJ2-1 gives the full variable domain: DAGVTQSPTHLIKTRGQQVTLRCSPKSGHDTVSWYQQALGQGPQFIFQYYEEEERQRGNFPDRFSGHQFPNYSSELNVNALLLGDSALYLCASSPLAGVFGSYNEQFFGPGTRLTVL.